The T cell receptor beta chain under discussion was sequenced for a study of identical twins. TCRdb re-analysed the 5' RACE reads in MiXCR, keeping a single row per CDR3 protein. The table lists about 520,000 distinct CDR3 sequences, about 20% of them singletons. Trimming cost V 4 bases and J 5 bases, with 16 bases left between them. CDR3 length: 14 residues. Germline-derived CDR1 and CDR2 are SGHRS and YFSETQ. This sample was shared with a second study, whose subject was T cells expressing NK-cell markers. From that paper: TCR beta repertoires came from sorted CD3+CD56+NKG2C+, CD3+CD56+NKG2C- and CD3+CD56-NKG2C+ T cells. HCMV serostatus: most of the eight sequenced donors positive, one negative. In roughly six donors, dominant CD3+CD56+NKG2C+ clonotypes ranked among the top 10 CD8+ clonotypes. The same clonotypes also predominated in the CD3+CD56-NKG2C+ fraction of several donors.

The clonotype was recovered from a woman aged 18-35 years in good health. Sequenced material: CD4+ T cells sorted from blood. The chain uses TRBV5-1 and TRBJ2-7, with D possibly being TRBD1 (6 bases). This chain's CDR3 is CASSLSYRVHEQYF. CDR3 nucleotides: TGCGCCAGCAGCCTCTCATACAGGGTTCACGAGCAGTACTTC.